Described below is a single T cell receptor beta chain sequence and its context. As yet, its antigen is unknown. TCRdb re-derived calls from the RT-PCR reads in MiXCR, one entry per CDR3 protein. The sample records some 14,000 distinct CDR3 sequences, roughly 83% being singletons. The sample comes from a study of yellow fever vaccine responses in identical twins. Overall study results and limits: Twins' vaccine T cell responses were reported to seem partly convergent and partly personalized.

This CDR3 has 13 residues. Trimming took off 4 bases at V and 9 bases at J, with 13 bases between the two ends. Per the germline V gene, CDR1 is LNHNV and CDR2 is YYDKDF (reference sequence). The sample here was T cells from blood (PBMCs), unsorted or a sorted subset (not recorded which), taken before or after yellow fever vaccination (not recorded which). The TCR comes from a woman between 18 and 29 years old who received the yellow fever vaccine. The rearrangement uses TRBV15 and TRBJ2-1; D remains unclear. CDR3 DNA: TGTGCCACCAGCAATCGAAGGTCTGGTGAGCAGTTCTTC. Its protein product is CATSNRRSGEQFF.